These 14 T cell receptor beta chains originate from one sample sequenced in a study of shared clonotypes between healthy human individuals. The data were produced by immunoSEQ multiplex PCR, yet TCRdb's version contains in-frame clones alone and is incomplete. The table records over a million clones, around 97% of them present only once. The specimen sequenced was naive CD4+ T cells sorted from blood. Subset defined: CD45RA+ positively selected. These receptors were collected from a young man in good health.

V usage is TRBV7-7 and J usage is TRBJ1-1; D ambiguous. The CDR3 runs to 13 residues. Germline CDR1 reads SSHAT; CDR2 reads FNYEAQ (reference sequence). The V end lost 2 bases, the J end lost 0 bases, and 4 bases lay between the germline ends. CDR3 nucleotide sequence: TGTGCCAGCAGCTTATCACTGAACACTGAAGCTTTCTTT. Protein sequence: CASSLSLNTEAFF.

The chain employs TRBV18 and TRBJ1-1, with D possibly matching TRBD1 (6 bases). V was clipped by 6 bases and J by 4 bases, with 18 bases between them. CDR1 is KGHSH and CDR2 is LQKENI in the germline V gene. The CDR3 covers 15 residues. The CDR3 spells CASSETRGGPTEAFF. CDR3 sequence (DNA): TGTGCCAGCTCCGAAACGAGGGGGGGTCCCACTGAAGCTTTCTTT.

V gene TRBV4-1 combines with J gene TRBJ2-1; the D call may be TRBD1 or TRBD2 (5 bases each). Per germline, CDR1 MGHRA and CDR2 YSYEKL. This CDR3 spans 15 amino acids. Trimming left V 4 bases short and J 5 bases short, with 15 bases between. The chain's CDR3 is CASSRTGTDNNEQFF. DNA for the CDR3: TGCGCCAGCAGCCGTACCGGGACGGACAACAATGAGCAGTTCTTC.

The chain carries TRBV6-1 and TRBJ2-3; D not resolved. The germline V gene has CDR1 MNHNS and CDR2 SASEGT. The V end lost 0 bases, the J end lost 3 bases, and 13 bases lay between the germline ends. The CDR3 covers 16 residues. CDR3: CASSEAGGLTTDTQYF. The CDR3 bases are TGTGCCAGCAGTGAAGCTGGTGGGTTGACAACAGATACGCAGTATTTT.

The chain uses TRBV5-6 and TRBJ2-3; 8 nucleotides line up with TRBD2. The CDR3 is made up of 18 amino acids. Losses at the gene ends were 1 base for V and 6 bases for J; bases not matched to a gene: 16. Germline CDR1 and CDR2: SGHDT and YYEEEE. The CDR3 DNA follows: TGTGCCAGCAGCTTGAACCGCTGGACTAGCTGGGGCAGGGATACGCAGTATTTT. Translated: CASSLNRWTSWGRDTQYF. Looking up the rest from reference TRBV5-6 and TRBJ2-3 gives the full variable domain: DAGVTQSPTHLIKTRGQQVTLRCSPKSGHDTVSWYQQALGQGPQFIFQYYEEEERQRGNFPDRFSGHQFPNYSSELNVNALLLGDSALYLCASSLNRWTSWGRDTQYFGPGTRLTVL.

In regard to this clone: Other DNA variants within this sample encode the same CDR3. The rearrangement uses TRBV5-1 and TRBJ2-1, with D maybe TRBD2 (5 bases). Trimming left V 1 base short and J 0 bases short, with 8 bases between. The CDR3 spans 15 residues. Germline V CDR1 and CDR2: SGHRS, YFSETQ. CDR3 sequence: CASSLSGNSYNEQFF. In DNA form, the CDR3 reads TGCGCCAGCAGCTTGTCCGGGAACTCCTACAATGAGCAGTTCTTC.

V usage is TRBV29-1 and J usage is TRBJ2-1; D uncertain. CDR1 and CDR2 (germline): SQVTM, ANQGSEA. With 4 bases removed from V and 6 bases from J, the gap between germline ends came to 19 bases. The CDR3 has 15 residues. The CDR3 loop reads CSVGHKYQSGNEQFF. Written as DNA, the CDR3 is TGCAGCGTTGGGCATAAATACCAATCCGGCAATGAGCAGTTCTTC.

This chain uses TRBV28 with TRBJ2-7; TRBD1 might be the D (5 bases). Per the germline V gene, CDR1 is MDHEN and CDR2 is SYDVKM. This CDR3 is built from 13 residues. The V end was cut by 3 bases, the J end by 4 bases, with 10 bases between. In DNA, the CDR3 is TGTGCCAGCAGTTTGGGCAGGGAATACGAGCAGTACTTC. This codes for CASSLGREYEQYF.

This clone has a single count. This chain joins TRBV5-1 and TRBJ2-7; TRBD1 might be the D (6 bases). This CDR3 is 14 amino acids long. The V gene lost 4 bases and the J gene lost 4 bases, with 15 bases spanning the gap. Germline CDR1 SGHRS, CDR2 YFSETQ. The CDR3 loop reads CASSMTGSSYEQYF. The CDR3 nucleotides read TGCGCCAGCAGCATGACAGGTTCTTCGTACGAGCAGTACTTC.

This clone was observed once. The V gene is TRBV5-1, the J gene TRBJ2-3; D perhaps matches TRBD2 (6 bases). This CDR3 is 14 amino acids long. The V gene's germline CDR1 is SGHRS and CDR2 YFSETQ. Trimming stripped 4 bases from V and 2 bases from J, with 11 bases between. The CDR3 coding sequence is TGCGCCAGCAGCGGGGGACTCCCCACAGATACGCAGTATTTT. As protein: CASSGGLPTDTQYF.

This clone has just one count. This chain links TRBV15 with TRBJ1-1; D might be TRBD1 (6 bases). CDR3 length: 17 amino acids. Trimming cost V 3 bases and J 2 bases, with 19 bases left between them. CDR1 LNHNV and CDR2 YYDKDF come from the germline V gene (reference sequence). The CDR3 loop is CATSSVLGGRVNTEAFF. CDR3 nucleotides: TGTGCCACCAGCAGCGTTCTAGGGGGGCGCGTTAACACTGAAGCTTTCTTT.

The J gene is TRBJ2-1, the V gene TRBV15; a weak D match, TRBD2 (6 bases). Germline-derived CDR1 and CDR2 are LNHNV and YYDKDF (reference sequence). The CDR3 sequence is 14 residues long. Between the trimmed V and J ends, which lost 3 bases and 4 bases, there was a span of 10 bases. The CDR3 DNA reads as TGTGCCACCAGCAGCGGGACTGTTTACAATGAGCAGTTCTTC. Protein sequence: CATSSGTVYNEQFF.

The J gene is TRBJ2-5, the V gene TRBV19, with D tentatively TRBD1 (6 bases). Trimming stripped 5 bases from V and 2 bases from J, with 18 bases between. The CDR3 length is 16 residues. Germline CDR1 reads LNHDA; CDR2 reads SQIVND (reference sequence). The DNA for the CDR3 is TGTGCCAGTAGTCATACAGGGAAGAGAGGGCAAGAGACCCAGTACTTC. Protein sequence: CASSHTGKRGQETQYF.

The chain uses TRBV2 and TRBJ2-6; possible D gene TRBD1, 5 bases. Trimming left V 2 bases short and J 2 bases short, with 10 bases between. Germline V gene lookup returns CDR1 SNHLY and CDR2 FYNNEI. This CDR3 spans 16 amino acids. The CDR3 region is CASSEQGVAGANVLTF. The CDR3 nucleotides read TGTGCCAGCAGTGAACAAGGGGTCGCTGGGGCCAACGTCCTGACTTTC.